This T cell receptor beta chain comes out of a study of cytomegalovirus exposure and HLA in healthy donors. The study's findings and limits: Researchers reportedly found TCR beta sequences accurately predicted most subjects' HLA-A and HLA-B alleles. Rarity characterized most TCR sequences, yet some public TCRs appeared in many donors. Some TCR beta chains (roughly 160 of them) were listed as cytomegalovirus-associated.

As to this clone: Its antigen is undetermined.

It was with 60 Vbeta and 13 Jbeta primers that the PCR ran. The data were produced by immunoSEQ multiplex PCR, yet TCRdb's version contains in-frame clones alone and is incomplete. This sample carries 150,000 to 200,000 clones, about four fifths of them seen once, and the ten largest clones take 4.9%. The sample consisted of PBMCs. This TCR derives from a woman under 30 in good health and CMV-seropositive.

CDR3 nucleotide sequence: TGTGCCACCAGCATTAGGGGGGGGGCAGAGACCCAGTACTTC. This encodes CATSIRGGAETQYF. The rearrangement uses TRBV15 and TRBJ2-5; D perhaps matches TRBD2 (7 bases). V lost 4 bases and J lost 4, with 13 bases in between. CDR1 and CDR2 from the germline V gene are LNHNV and YYDKDF (reference sequence). The CDR3 has 14 residues. The whole variable domain, filled in from reference TRBV15 and TRBJ2-5, reads DAMVIQNPRYQVTQFGKPVTLSCSQTLNHNVMYWYQQKSSQAPKLLFHYYDKDFNNEADTPDNFQSRRPNTSFCFLDIRSPGLGDTAMYLCATSIRGGAETQYFGPGTRLLVL.